A selection of T cell receptor beta chains follows, all from one sample in a study of CD8 T cells in ankylosing spondylitis. One entry per CDR3 protein results from TCRdb running MiXCR on the 5' RACE reads. The table includes roughly 670,000 distinct CDR3 sequences, over 15% detected once. The source material was blood, either unsorted or a sorted T cell fraction (not recorded which). These receptor sequences come from a male donor with ankylosing spondylitis. The CDR3 runs from the conserved cysteine through the conserved F or W. D genes are given only for firm matches. Some rows have no size entry. The others give once, few or many, or a class for an expanded clone.

v_gene	d_gene	j_gene	abundance	CDR3nt	CDR3aa
TRBV5-1	-	TRBJ2-1	few	TGCGCCAGCAGCCCTCTTGGGCGAGAGTACAACAATGAGCAGTTCTTC	CASSPLGREYNNEQFF
TRBV29-1	-	TRBJ2-1	few	TGCAGCGTTCGCTTTAGGGGAGAAGACAATGAGCAGTTCTTC	CSVRFRGEDNEQFF
TRBV7-9	TRBD2	TRBJ2-1	-	TGTGCCAGCAGCGCTAGCGGGAGAGTGGGCAATGAGCAGTTCTTC	CASSASGRVGNEQFF
TRBV9	-	TRBJ2-2	-	TGTGCCAGCAGCGTTCAGGGGACGGGCACCGGGGAGCTGTTTTTT	CASSVQGTGTGELFF
TRBV6-5	TRBD2	TRBJ2-7	few	TGTGCCAGCAGCTATGGGACTAGCGGGCGGTACGAGCAGTACTTC	CASSYGTSGRYEQYF
TRBV28	TRBD2	TRBJ2-1	-	TGTGCCAGTCTTCCCCTACGGGGCGGGGGAAGCAATGAGCAGTTCTTC	CASLPLRGGGSNEQFF
TRBV11-3	-	TRBJ2-7	-	TGTGCCAGCAGACTTGGCTGGTGGGCGGACGAGCAGTACTTC	CASRLGWWADEQYF
TRBV5-1	-	TRBJ2-5	-	TGCGCCAGCAGCTTGCAGGGTACGGAGACCCAGTACTTC	CASSLQGTETQYF
TRBV28	-	TRBJ1-1	-	TGTGCCAGCAGTTTTCTAGGGTGGAACACTGAAGCTTTCTTT	CASSFLGWNTEAFF
TRBV7-9	-	TRBJ1-4	-	TGTGCCAGCAGCCGACACCAGGCGGATGAAAAACTGTTTTTT	CASSRHQADEKLFF
TRBV12-3/TRBV12-4	-	TRBJ2-3	-	TGTGCCACGCTCCAGGGTGGCCAGAGCACAGATACGCAGTATTTT	CATLQGGQSTDTQYF
TRBV27	TRBD2	TRBJ2-2	-	TGTGCCAGCACGGATAGCTGGGGTAGCGGGCACGGGGAGCTGTTTTTT	CASTDSWGSGHGELFF
TRBV5-4	-	TRBJ2-7	few	TGTGCCAGCAGCTTGGTCACTCCCGGGCCCTACGAGCAGTACTTC	CASSLVTPGPYEQYF
TRBV3-1	TRBD1	TRBJ1-1	-	TGTGCCAGCCGGGACAGGGACACTGAAGCTTTCTTT	CASRDRDTEAFF